This TCR beta chain was found in a study of cytotoxic CD8 clonotypes in ibrutinib-treated CLL. Germline V gene data show CDR1 as SGHTS and CDR2 as YDEGEE. Trimming shortened V by 3 bases and J by 7 bases, and 14 bases separated the two germline ends. This CDR3 is built from 15 residues. This clone has a handful of counts. Some clones are missing from TCRdb's copy, which holds only in-frame ones; the method was immunoSEQ multiplex PCR. The sample consists of about 330,000 clones, 60% to 80% of them appearing once. The V gene is TRBV5-8, the J gene TRBJ1-6; the D is unclear. This receptor was identified in a human donor with chronic lymphocytic leukemia. The material was PBMCs, obtained after 36 months of ibrutinib treatment. CDR3: CASSSVDGANSPLHF. As DNA, the CDR3 is TGTGCCAGCAGCTCGGTGGACGGAGCAAATTCACCCCTCCACTTT.